The rows below give T cell receptor beta chains drawn from one sample of a study of blood T cell repertoires in COVID-19. The method was immunoSEQ multiplex PCR; TCRdb's version includes in-frame clones alone and lacks a portion of them. The sample comprises 250,000 to 400,000 clones, roughly nine tenths of which are singletons, and 2.5% to 3% rests with the top ten. Sequencing was done on a sample of peripheral blood. All receptors come from a woman in her 30s with COVID-19, enrolled during active disease. CDR3s include the opening cysteine and the closing phenylalanine or tryptophan. A D gene is named only where the DNA matches it firmly. Expanded clones are given a class, and other clones once, few, many or no size at all.

clone_size j_call d_call v_call cdr3_nt cdr3_aa
- TRBJ2-2 - TRBV3-1/TRBV3-2 TGTGCCAGCAGTGGAGGGACCCCCGGGGAGCTGTTTTTT CASSGGTPGELFF
- TRBJ2-7 TRBD1 TRBV28 TGTGCCAGCAGCCGGGCGGGACAGGCCGTTGAGCAGTACTTC CASSRAGQAVEQYF
- TRBJ1-2 - TRBV25-1 TGTGCCAGCAGTGAGAGGTTTATCAGCGCCGATGGCTACACCTTC CASSERFISADGYTF
- TRBJ1-3 - TRBV6-9 TGTGCCAGCAGTTATTCTACTCGCCGGAGGTTCGGCACCATATATTTT CASSYSTRRRFGTIYF
- TRBJ2-7 TRBD2 TRBV30 TGTGCCTGGAGTCCCTGGAGCGGGAACGTATACGAGCAGTACTTC CAWSPWSGNVYEQYF
- TRBJ1-1 TRBD1 TRBV18 TGTGCCAGCTCACCTAGGGGACAGGACTCGAACACTGAAGCTTTCTTT CASSPRGQDSNTEAFF
- TRBJ1-5 - TRBV28 TGTGCCAGCAGTCCCGTTTGGCAGGCCAATCAGCCCCAGCATTTT CASSPVWQANQPQHF
few TRBJ1-2 TRBD1 TRBV27 TGTGCCAGCAGCCAAAGGACAGGAGGGTATGAAGGCTACACCTTC CASSQRTGGYEGYTF
- TRBJ1-1 TRBD1 TRBV14 TGTGCCAGCAGCCAAGGGAATAACAGGGGGCCGGAAGCTTTCTTT CASSQGNNRGPEAFF
- TRBJ2-2 - TRBV19 TGTGCCAGTAGTATGGCTAGTTTTACCGGGGAGCTGTTTTTT CASSMASFTGELFF
- TRBJ2-3 - TRBV3-1/TRBV3-2 TGTGCCAGCAGCCAGGCGGGGAGCACAGATACGCAGTATTTT CASSQAGSTDTQYF
- TRBJ2-7 - TRBV24-1 TGTGCCACCAGTGATCCCCGAGGGGGCTACGAGCAGTACTTC CATSDPRGGYEQYF
- TRBJ1-3 - TRBV6-1 TGTGCCAGCAGTGATGGGCTCCTCTCTGGAAACACCATATATTTT CASSDGLLSGNTIYF
- TRBJ1-1 - TRBV19 TGTGCCAGTAGTATAGTTGGTCGGGTGAACACTGAAGCTTTCTTT CASSIVGRVNTEAFF
- TRBJ1-1 - TRBV19 TGTGCCAGTAGTCTTGGGCAGGTCTTCGAAGCTTTCTTT CASSLGQVFEAFF
once TRBJ1-1 TRBD1 TRBV9 TGTGCCAGCAGCGACGGACAGGGGTCCTTGGAAGCTTTCTTT CASSDGQGSLEAFF
- TRBJ1-1 TRBD1 TRBV6-5 TGTGCCAGCAGTTACTCCACAGGGGTTGAGGAGGCTTTCTTT CASSYSTGVEEAFF
- TRBJ2-2 TRBD2 TRBV5-6 TGTGCCAGCAGCACCTTGTCTCGGGAGGCCGGGGAGCTGTTTTTT CASSTLSREAGELFF
- TRBJ2-2 TRBD1 TRBV28 TGTGCCAGCAGACGAGGACAGGGAGATACCGGGGAGCTGTTTTTT CASRRGQGDTGELFF
few TRBJ2-7 - TRBV10-3 TGTGCCATCAGGGCCGCCTACGAGCAGTACTTC CAIRAAYEQYF
- TRBJ1-1 TRBD1 TRBV7-6 TGTGCCAGCAGCATTCGGACAGGGCGGGGATTGGGGAACACTGAAGCTTTCTTT CASSIRTGRGLGNTEAFF
many TRBJ1-2 - TRBV25-1 TGTGCCAGCAACCAGGGTGGCTACACCTTC CASNQGGYTF
- TRBJ2-3 TRBD1 TRBV18 TGTGCCAGCTCACCATCGGGACAGGGCGCAGATACGCAGTATTTT CASSPSGQGADTQYF
- TRBJ1-1 - TRBV5-4 TGTGCCAGCAGCTTGGAGGCACAGAGGAACACTGAAGCTTTCTTT CASSLEAQRNTEAFF
once TRBJ2-5 - TRBV15 TGTGCCACCAGCAGACCTGTCAAGCAGGGCGGAGAGACCCAGTACTTC CATSRPVKQGGETQYF
- TRBJ1-5 - TRBV27 TGTGCCAGCAGTTTACAGCGGCATCAGCCCCAGCATTTT CASSLQRHQPQHF
- TRBJ2-5 TRBD1 TRBV10-3 TGTGCCATCAGTGATATGACCGGGACAGGGGGCGAGACCCAGTACTTC CAISDMTGTGGETQYF
many TRBJ1-1 - TRBV28 TGTGCCAGCAGTTTATGGTACGATGGGGGGGCCACTGAAGCTTTCTTT CASSLWYDGGATEAFF
- TRBJ1-1 TRBD1 TRBV18 TGTGCCAGCTCACCCCAAGGGACAGGGGGCTTATCCAACACTGAAGCTTTCTTT CASSPQGTGGLSNTEAFF
- TRBJ1-2 TRBD1 TRBV3-1/TRBV3-2 TGTGCCAGCAGCCATTGGGACAGGGATGGCTACACCTTC CASSHWDRDGYTF
- TRBJ1-6 TRBD1 TRBV20-1 TGCAGTGCCAGTCCCGGGACAGGGTTCGATTCACCCCTCCACTTT CSASPGTGFDSPLHF
- TRBJ2-2 - TRBV3-1/TRBV3-2 TGTGCCAGCAGCCAAATCGCAGTACACACCGGGGAGCTGTTTTTT CASSQIAVHTGELFF
- TRBJ2-5 TRBD1 TRBV28 TGTGCCAGCAGTTTTCTCGGGACAGATAAAGAGACCCAGTACTTC CASSFLGTDKETQYF
- TRBJ1-6 - TRBV7-2 TGTGCCAGCAGCGAACCAAGGGACTTACTTAATTCACCCCTCCACTTT CASSEPRDLLNSPLHF
- TRBJ2-2 - TRBV27 TGTGCCAGCAGTTTCGCTAGCTTATTCACCGGGGAGCTGTTTTTT CASSFASLFTGELFF
- TRBJ2-1 - TRBV15 TGTGCCACCAGCAGATCCTCCAGGGGGGCATCCTACAATGAGCAGTTCTTC CATSRSSRGASYNEQFF
- TRBJ1-5 - TRBV6-1 TGTGCCAGCAGTGAAGCTCGTCTTGTGGCCCCCAATCAGCCCCAGCATTTT CASSEARLVAPNQPQHF
- TRBJ2-7 TRBD2 TRBV19 TGTGCCAGTATCCCGGGGAAGCGGGGGTCCTACGAGCAGTACTTC CASIPGKRGSYEQYF
- TRBJ2-2 - TRBV6-6 TGTGCCAGCAGTTTTAGTGCCGGGGAGCTGTTTTTT CASSFSAGELFF
once TRBJ1-3 - TRBV30 TGTGCCTGGAGTCGGTTAGGCGGGGAGAGGGACACCATATATTTT CAWSRLGGERDTIYF
- TRBJ1-6 - TRBV28 TGTGCCAGCACCCCCAGGGATTCACCCCTCCACTTT CASTPRDSPLHF
- TRBJ2-1 TRBD2 TRBV28 TGTGCCAGCAGTTTGGGAGGGTTAAGCAATGAGCAGTTCTTC CASSLGGLSNEQFF
- TRBJ1-1 - TRBV10-3 TGTGCCATCAGTGGTGGACAGCTGAACACTGAAGCTTTCTTT CAISGGQLNTEAFF
- TRBJ1-3 - TRBV29-1 TGCAGCGTTGAAGATTTGAGCACCATATATTTT CSVEDLSTIYF
- TRBJ1-2 - TRBV6-5 TGTGCCAGCAGTCGGACATCTTCAAACTATGGCTACACCTTC CASSRTSSNYGYTF
once TRBJ2-5 - TRBV12-5 TGTGCTAGCGGACCGAACCCCTTTGGGGGCGAGGAGACCCAGTACTTC CASGPNPFGGEETQYF
- TRBJ2-7 TRBD1 TRBV6-5 TGTGCCAGCAGTTACGCCGGGAGGACAGGGGTCTACGAGCAGTACTTC CASSYAGRTGVYEQYF
- TRBJ1-2 TRBD1 TRBV14 TGTGCCAGCAGCCAAGATGGGGACAGACCCAACTATGGCTACACCTTC CASSQDGDRPNYGYTF
- TRBJ2-7 - TRBV10-3 TGTGCCATCAGTGACGGGACTGGACCTTCCTACGAGCAGTACTTC CAISDGTGPSYEQYF
- TRBJ1-1 - TRBV6-5 TGTGCCAGCAGTTACTCGTCAGGGCCCACTGAAGCTTTCTTT CASSYSSGPTEAFF
- TRBJ2-2 - TRBV27 TGTGCCAGCCTAACGAGCACCGGGGAGCTGTTTTTT CASLTSTGELFF
- TRBJ2-1 - TRBV4-2 TGTGCCAGCAGCCAAGATGAGGCGGAAACCCCACGCCACAATGAGCAGTTCTTC CASSQDEAETPRHNEQFF
- TRBJ2-1 - TRBV10-1 TGCGCCAGCAGTGACCGAAGAGGGAATGAGCAGTTCTTC CASSDRRGNEQFF
- TRBJ2-2 - TRBV7-2 TGTGCCAGCAGCCCCCGGCCTCAGCGGAGCTCGAACACCGGGGAGCTGTTTTTT CASSPRPQRSSNTGELFF
- TRBJ2-1 TRBD2 TRBV5-1 TGCGCCAGCAGCTTGGAAGGGACTAGGGCTTACAATGAGCAGTTCTTC CASSLEGTRAYNEQFF
- TRBJ2-2 TRBD2 TRBV10-3 TGTGCCATCAAAATTGGACTAGCGGGAGAAGCCGGGGAGCTGTTTTTT CAIKIGLAGEAGELFF
once TRBJ2-1 TRBD1 TRBV7-6 TGTGCCAGCAGCTTACTACGACAGGGAAACAATGAGCAGTTCTTC CASSLLRQGNNEQFF
- TRBJ2-7 - TRBV27 TGTGCCAGCAGTACCGTTGGGCCGATAACTTACTACGAGCAGTACTTC CASSTVGPITYYEQYF
few TRBJ2-7 TRBD1 TRBV3-1/TRBV3-2 TGTGCCAGCAGCCAATCAGGGGGCGCGGCCCACGAGCAGTACTTC CASSQSGGAAHEQYF